This TCR beta chain was identified during a study of post-analysis software for immune sequencing data (dated by TCRdb to the mid-2010s). The study in broad terms: Disease courses on record covered relapsing-remitting, secondary progressive and progressive-relapsing multiple sclerosis, though some patients had no subtype annotation. The multiple sclerosis patient repertoires were compared with 10 to 12 previously published healthy control repertoires from donors aged 6 to 25 years. A subset of samples was prepared in parallel using single-end sample barcoding, then pooled and co-amplified after Illumina adapter ligation. Study-level results and caveats: Multiple sclerosis patients had significantly lower normalized Chao1 diversity than controls, a result that suggests substantial peripheral T-cell clonal expansion. Significantly higher frequencies in patients than in controls were found for roughly 5 TRBV segments, including TRBV5-6, TRBV5-1 and TRBV20-1. The multiple sclerosis patient group was slightly younger than the control group. Direct clustering with F measure revealed strong co-clustering of samples prepared in the same batch, which led to a batch-effect correction.

TCR beta repertoires were profiled from peripheral blood of more than ten young patients with multiple sclerosis to demonstrate the VDJtools post-analysis software. The patients with multiple sclerosis were children and adolescents between about 6 and 17 years of age. V is reduced by 7 bases and J by 1 base, leaving a spacing of 20 bases between them. The cysteine opens and the phenylalanine closes a CDR3 of 15 amino acids. Only CDR3 DNA is held: 45 bases, read in frame from base 1. The germline V gene provides CDR1 SQVTM and CDR2 ANQGSEA. For this clonotype: The specificity of this receptor is unknown. Base qualities were left out, and no much larger clone turns up one base away.

Library creation used PCR. Sequencing instrument: Illumina HiSeq 2500. To reduce PCR and sequencing biases, unique molecular identifiers were built into the TCR beta cDNA libraries. Every 1 to 10 million input T cells yielded 500,000 or so cDNA molecules, meaning each molecule approximated one T cell. The patient libraries were prepared and sequenced with the same protocol used for the earlier healthy control dataset. Within a given batch, samples were prepared together, multiplexed and sequenced on the same HiSeq lane. Per the source publication's procedure: Raw barcoded reads were processed with MIGEC, discarding single-read molecular identifier groups before consensus assembly and CDR3 extraction. Clonotype tables were post-analysed with VDJtools, normalizing diversity by down-sampling all datasets to the smallest sample size. Repertoire overlap clustering matched CDR3 amino acid but not nucleotide sequences to correct batch-related cross-sample contamination. TCRdb applied fastp at Q25 and MiXCR to the public reads, then kept only in-frame beta chains. A single entry per CDR3 protein holds the most common genes and DNA from its merged rows. The V and J calls here are based on TCRdb, not the publication. The sample table shows hundreds of thousands of distinct CDR3 sequences, and approximately 45% are seen once. Of the sample, about 12% is held by the ten largest clones.

The TCR sequence derives from a girl between 5 and 17 years old with multiple sclerosis. The chain is assembled from TRBV29-1 and TRBJ2-7; the D gene identity is not certain. The material sequenced was blood. The CDR3: CSASTSTRRSYEQYF. The DNA is TGCAGCGCCTCGACGTCGACCCGTCGTTCCTACGAGCAGTACTTC.